The subject of this entry is one T cell receptor beta chain. This sample is part of a study of cytomegalovirus exposure and HLA in healthy donors. The CDR3 runs 15 residues. The germline CDR1 and CDR2 sequences are MDHEN and SYDVKM. The study ran its PCR with 60 Vbeta and 13 Jbeta primers. Libraries were prepared by immunoSEQ multiplex PCR; TCRdb keeps only in-frame clonotypes and omits some of them. This table holds some 150,000 clones, roughly 83% found once. The material sequenced was PBMCs. The clonotype comes from a man aged 30 to 45 in good health and CMV-seropositive. The chain links TRBV28 to TRBJ1-2, with 7 bases fitting TRBD1. This chain's CDR3 is CATLLRTGYPRGYTF. The DNA for the CDR3 is TGTGCTACGTTATTAAGGACAGGCTACCCTCGCGGCTACACCTTC.